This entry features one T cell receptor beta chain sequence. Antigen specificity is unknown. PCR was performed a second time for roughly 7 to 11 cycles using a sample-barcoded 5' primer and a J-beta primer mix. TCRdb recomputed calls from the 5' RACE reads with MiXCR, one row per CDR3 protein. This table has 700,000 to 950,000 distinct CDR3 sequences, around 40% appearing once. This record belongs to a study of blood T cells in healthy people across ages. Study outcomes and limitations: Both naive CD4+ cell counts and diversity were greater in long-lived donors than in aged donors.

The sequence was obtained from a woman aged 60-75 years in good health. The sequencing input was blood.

The CDR3 region has the DNA TGTGCCATCAGTGAGGATACAGGATCGAATGAGCAGTACTTC. It encodes CAISEDTGSNEQYF. The J gene is TRBJ2-5, the V gene TRBV10-3; TRBD1 might be the D (5 bases). The CDR3 runs to 14 residues. V was shortened by 2 bases and J by 11 bases, with 18 bases between the two germline ends. In germline, CDR1 is ENHRY, CDR2 SYGVKD.